Described below is a single T cell receptor (beta chain) sequence and its context. What antigen it recognizes has not been identified. At one boundary the junction diverges from the germline segment, which might be a read error. The CDR3 starts with the cysteine, ends with the phenylalanine, and has 11 residues. Left in the record is the CDR3 DNA by itself, 33 bases read in frame from the first base. In the germline V gene (reference sequence), CDR1 corresponds to GTSNPN and CDR2 to SVGIG. On a FACSAria III, memory CD4+ T cells were FACS-sorted to over 95% purity, defined as all CD4+ cells except CD45RA+CCR7+CD95- naive cells. Healthy donor blood was obtained from blood donation centers in Switzerland. Positive selection with CD4 and CD14 magnetic microbeads was used to enrich total CD4+ T cells and monocytes. Before sorting, CD8+, CD14+, CD16+, CD56+, CD19+ and CD25-bright cells were excluded. In two blood donors, total memory CD4+ T cells were sequenced directly ex vivo to assess in vivo expansion of bacteria-reactive clonotypes. Isolation of peripheral blood mononuclear cells from donor blood was performed with Ficoll-Paque Plus.

This specimen comes from a study of human CD4 T cells and Enterobacteriaceae (dated by TCRdb to the early 2020s). The ex vivo total memory CD4+ samples were sequenced at deep level, which gave a detection sensitivity of one cell in 200,000. The QIAamp DNA Micro Kit was used to extract genomic DNA from cell pellets, and spectrophotometry was used to check the quantity and purity of the genomic DNA. TCR Vbeta CDR3 regions were amplified with the immunoSEQ multiplex PCR assay. The amplicons were sequenced on the Illumina HiSeq platform. Each retrieved sequence was 87 nucleotides long and included the CDR3 region. In the authors' own workflow: Each unique productive TCR Vbeta nucleotide sequence counted as a clonotype and was quantified by productive template frequency from ImmunoSEQ Analyzer V3.0. A threshold at the top 5th percentile of each frequency-ranked repertoire was used to define expanded clonotypes. The R package fossil was used to compute repertoire overlap as Chao-Jaccard, and the R package MASS was used to visualize the overlap by nonmetric multidimensional scaling. This immuneACCESS table, as held by TCRdb, lists in-frame sequences with V and J called but not all clones. Of the missing ones, under half trace to an unresolved V gene in checked studies; the others have no known cause. V and J calls and clone size are copied from that table; D and trimming were computed from the DNA. This sample is represented by some 26,000 clones; 70% to 90% of them were singletons. Of the sample, over 0.9% is held by the ten largest clones.

The paper's findings and limits, for the study overall: The reactivity of ex vivo clonotypes was inferred solely through the matching of nucleotide sequences to CFSE-low cultures from the same donors. Compared with specific clonotypes, broadly cross-reactive clonotypes seemed more expanded ex vivo, with about 55% of the 19 and about 65% of the roughly 34 falling in the top 5%.

The receptor's source is a human donor in good health. Sequenced sample: memory CD4+ T cells from blood. Reading the label with the study, this specimen's cell subset or site is: total memory CD4 T cells sorted directly ex vivo, unstimulated. The chain uses TRBV30 and TRBJ2-7, with the D gene uncertain. This receptor has the CDR3 CAWSIRRYINF. The DNA reads as follows: TGTGCCTGGAGTATAAGACGGTATATTAACTTC.